The 30 T cell receptor beta chains below come from one sample, sequenced in a study of OX40 agonist ivuxolimab in advanced cancers. The data were produced by immunoSEQ multiplex PCR, yet TCRdb's version contains in-frame clones alone and is incomplete. The table includes around 67,000 clones, approximately 80% detected once. The sequencing here drew on CD4+ or CD8+ T cells sorted from blood, taken in a trial of the OX40 agonist ivuxolimab. The receptors come from an adult with an advanced solid tumor such as melanoma, head and neck, liver or kidney cancer.

The CDR3 loop reads CSVRVPISGANVLTF. CDR3 nucleotide sequence: TGCAGCGTAAGGGTTCCGATCTCTGGGGCCAACGTCCTGACTTTC. The genes are TRBV29-1 and TRBJ2-6; D gene unclear. CDR1 SQVTM and CDR2 ANQGSEA come from the germline V gene. Deletions cut 6 bases from V and 0 bases from J, with 12 bases between. The CDR3 extends over 15 amino acids. Full variable domain (remainder filled in from reference TRBV29-1 and TRBJ2-6): SAVISQKPSRDICQRGTSLTIQCQVDSQVTMMFWYRQQPGQSLTLIATANQGSEATYESGFVIDKFPISRPNLTFSTLTVSNMSPEDSSIYLCSVRVPISGANVLTFGAGSRLTVL.

In DNA form, the CDR3 reads TGTGCCAGCCGGGACATCACAGATACGCAGTATTTT. As protein: CASRDITDTQYF. The chain employs TRBV6-5 and TRBJ2-3; TRBD1 is a possible D gene (6 bases). The CDR3 length is 12 residues. Trimming pared 8 bases from V and 2 bases from J, leaving 8 bases between. Per the germline V gene, CDR1 is MNHEY and CDR2 is SVGAGI.

The chain couples TRBV2 to TRBJ2-7; no clear D gene. This CDR3 contains 21 residues. Trimming took 5 bases from V and 2 from J, leaving 34 bases between them. CDR1 SNHLY and CDR2 FYNNEI come from the germline V gene. As DNA, the CDR3 is TGTGCCAGCAGTCAATGGGGTGATATGGCCATCTCCAATTTGGGTACCTACGAGCAGTACTTC. Protein sequence: CASSQWGDMAISNLGTYEQYF.

The chain has TRBV11-1 and TRBJ1-1, with D possibly matching TRBD1 (6 bases). Germline V gene data show CDR1 as SGHAT and CDR2 as FQDESV (reference sequence). The V gene lost 5 bases and the J gene lost 3 bases, with 25 bases spanning the gap. CDR3 length equals 18 residues. CDR3 DNA sequence: TGTGCCAGCAGCCCCAACCAACAGGGATCGATTCTTGACACTGAAGCTTTCTTT. Translation: CASSPNQQGSILDTEAFF.

The genes are TRBV7-9 and TRBJ1-1; no firm D call. The CDR3 length is 13 residues. CDR1 and CDR2 (germline): SEHNR, FQNEAQ (reference sequence). Trimming left V 4 bases short and J 4 bases short, with 10 bases between. The CDR3 is CASSSDSFTEAFF. In nucleotides, the CDR3 is TGTGCCAGCAGCTCGGACTCTTTCACTGAAGCTTTCTTT.

This clone appeared a single time. V usage is TRBV7-9 and J usage is TRBJ2-3; D is undetermined. The CDR3 has 16 residues. Trimming removed 5 bases at V and 0 bases at J, with 15 bases between. Germline V gene data show CDR1 as SEHNR and CDR2 as FQNEAQ (reference sequence). The CDR3 region is CASSPSALGSTDTQYF. DNA of the CDR3: TGTGCCAGCAGCCCGAGTGCCCTAGGAAGCACAGATACGCAGTATTTT. The variable domain in full, completed from reference TRBV7-9 and TRBJ2-3, reads DTGVSQNPRHKITKRGQNVTFRCDPISEHNRLYWYRQTLGQGPEFLTYFQNEAQLEKSRLLSDRFSAERPKGSFSTLEIQRTEQGDSAMYLCASSPSALGSTDTQYFGPGTRLTVL.

This clone was detected a few times. This chain links TRBV6-1 with TRBJ1-2, with unresolved D. CDR3 length equals 11 residues. Germline V lookup: CDR1 MNHNS, CDR2 SASEGT. Trimming shortened V by 3 bases and J by 7 bases, and 6 bases separated the two germline ends. The chain's CDR3 is CASSEAGGYTF. The CDR3 region has the DNA TGTGCCAGCAGTGAGGCAGGTGGCTACACCTTC.

The chain couples TRBV11-1 to TRBJ1-1; perhaps TRBD1 as D (6 bases). This CDR3 comprises 14 residues. Trimming removed 4 bases at V and 4 bases at J, with 13 bases between. The germline V gene has CDR1 SGHAT and CDR2 FQDESV (reference sequence). The CDR3 DNA reads TGTGCCAGCAGCTCTCCCCCGGGGGCCACTGAAGCTTTCTTT. Amino acid sequence: CASSSPPGATEAFF. Using reference TRBV11-1 and TRBJ1-1 for the parts outside the CDR3, the full variable domain is EAEVAQSPRYKITEKSQAVAFWCDPISGHATLYWYRQILGQGPELLVQFQDESVVDDSQLPKDRFSAERLKGVDSTLKIQPAELGDSAMYLCASSSPPGATEAFFGQGTRLTVV.

There are a few counts of this clone. The rearrangement uses TRBV29-1 and TRBJ2-2; D unclear. Germline-derived CDR1 and CDR2 are SQVTM and ANQGSEA. The germline V and J ends were trimmed by 4 bases and 1 base, with 10 bases remaining between them. The CDR3 contains 14 residues. CDR3 protein: CSVGGLLNTGELFF. For the CDR3, the DNA is TGCAGCGTTGGTGGGCTCTTGAACACCGGGGAGCTGTTTTTT.

The chain couples TRBV4-1 to TRBJ2-1; D may correspond to TRBD1 or TRBD2 (6 bases each). Trimming removed 8 bases at V and 9 bases at J, with 23 bases between. The CDR3 is made up of 15 amino acids. Germline values: CDR1 MGHRA, CDR2 YSYEKL. CDR3: CASGGSATEGGEQFF. CDR3 nucleotide sequence: TGCGCCAGCGGAGGGAGCGCCACTGAAGGGGGTGAGCAGTTCTTC.

The chain carries TRBV30 and TRBJ1-5; D is uncertain. The germline CDR1 and CDR2 sequences are GTSNPN and SVGIG (reference sequence). The CDR3 consists of 13 residues. Trimming removed 0 bases from V and 1 base from J, with 4 bases in between. In DNA, the CDR3 is TGTGCCTGGAGTGTAACCAGCAATCAGCCCCAGCATTTT. Translated: CAWSVTSNQPQHF.

Remarks on this clone: Germline is not matched at one junction end, which may reflect a read error. V and J are TRBV7-9 and TRBJ1-1, with a tentative D call TRBD1 (5 bases). The CDR3 covers 13 residues. The V gene's germline CDR1 is SEHNR and CDR2 FQNEAQ (reference sequence). The CDR3 coding sequence is TGTGCCAGCAGCGTAGGGACGAACAGTGAAGCTTTCTTT. Its protein is CASSVGTNSEAFF.

This clone was seen only a few times. The chain employs TRBV6-5 and TRBJ1-3; D not resolved. Looked up from germline, CDR1 is MNHEY and CDR2 is SVGAGI. V lost 2 bases and J 2 bases, leaving 10 bases between the germline ends. This CDR3 is 15 amino acids long. The CDR3 sequence: CASSYAVGPGNTIYF. The CDR3 DNA follows: TGTGCCAGCAGTTACGCAGTTGGACCTGGAAACACCATATATTTT.

This clone was counted a single time. The J gene is TRBJ2-7, the V gene TRBV5-1; D might be TRBD1 or TRBD2, each matching 5 bases. The germline V gene encodes CDR1 SGHRS and CDR2 YFSETQ. The germline V and J ends were trimmed by 0 bases and 0 bases, with 13 bases remaining between them. This CDR3 comprises 16 residues. The CDR3 nucleotides read TGCGCCAGCAGCTTGGAGATGGGGACGAACTCCTACGAGCAGTACTTC. Translated: CASSLEMGTNSYEQYF.

J is TRBJ2-1 and V is TRBV7-2; D possibly corresponds to TRBD1 (6 bases). CDR3 length: 15 amino acids. The V end was cut by 3 bases, the J end by 4 bases, with 13 bases between. The V gene's germline CDR1 is SGHTA and CDR2 FQGNSA. CDR3 DNA: TGTGCCAGCAGCTTCTACAGGGTTGTATACAATGAGCAGTTCTTC. It yields the protein CASSFYRVVYNEQFF.

The chain recombines TRBV19 with TRBJ1-1; D ambiguous. CDR3 length: 14 residues. Trimming stripped 5 bases from V and 0 bases from J, with 10 bases between. Germline lookup yields CDR1 LNHDA and CDR2 SQIVND (reference sequence). CDR3: CASSLLGMNTEAFF. As DNA, the CDR3 is TGTGCCAGTAGTCTGTTGGGAATGAACACTGAAGCTTTCTTT. Together with reference TRBV19 and TRBJ1-1, the CDR3 gives the full variable domain: DGGITQSPKYLFRKEGQNVTLSCEQNLNHDAMYWYRQDPGQGLRLIYYSQIVNDFQKGDIAEGYSVSREKKESFPLTVTSAQKNPTAFYLCASSLLGMNTEAFFGQGTRLTVV.

The V and J genes are TRBV6-5 and TRBJ1-4; no clear D. V was trimmed by 2 bases and J by 6 bases, leaving 7 bases between them. The CDR3 has 13 residues. CDR1 MNHEY and CDR2 SVGAGI come from the germline V gene. The DNA of the CDR3 is TGTGCCAGCAGTTACCGGGTATATGAAAAACTGTTTTTT. Translating it yields CASSYRVYEKLFF.

The V call is TRBV2, the J call TRBJ1-3; no firm D call. Trimming stripped 0 bases from V and 2 bases from J, with 5 bases between. Germline loops: CDR1 SNHLY, CDR2 FYNNEI. This CDR3 is 14 amino acids long. The CDR3 region is CASSEARTGNTIYF. The CDR3 DNA reads TGTGCCAGCAGTGAAGCGAGGACTGGAAACACCATATATTTT.

The V and J genes are TRBV6-5 and TRBJ1-2, with 7 bases identical to TRBD1. This CDR3 has 15 residues. CDR1 MNHEY and CDR2 SVGAGI come from the germline V gene. The ends lost 4 bases at V and 4 bases at J; junction bases unmatched: 9. CDR3 bases: TGTGCCAGCAGTTCGAATCCGGGACAGATCTATGGCTACACCTTC. Amino acids: CASSSNPGQIYGYTF.

This clone appeared a few times. The rearrangement joins TRBV18 to TRBJ1-5; D unclear. Trimming stripped 3 bases from V and 2 bases from J, with 11 bases between. Germline CDR1 is KGHSH and CDR2 is LQKENI. CDR3 length equals 15 residues. CDR3 sequence: CASSPDRGGNQPQHF. CDR3 nucleotides: TGTGCCAGCTCACCCGACCGCGGAGGCAATCAGCCCCAGCATTTT.

The chain carries TRBV7-2 and TRBJ1-2; 8 nucleotides match TRBD1. CDR3 length: 14 amino acids. V trimming: 3 bases; J trimming: 7 bases; junction bases outside the gene matches: 7. CDR1 is SGHTA and CDR2 is FQGNSA in the germline V gene. CDR3 nucleotide sequence: TGTGCCAGCAGCTTGCCCCAGGGGGCGGGTGGCTACACCTTC. It encodes CASSLPQGAGGYTF.

The sample holds many counts of this clone. At one end, the junction sequence differs from germline, possibly due to a read error. This rearrangement joins TRBV7-2 to TRBJ2-7; D gene uncertain. The CDR3 is made up of 13 amino acids. In germline, CDR1 is SGHTA, CDR2 FQGNSA. CDR3 loop: CASSLWPSDEQYF. Here the CDR3 DNA reads TGTGCCAGCAGCTTATGGCCCTCCGACGAGCAGTACTTC.

The chain is built from TRBV7-9 and TRBJ1-1, with 11 bases fitting TRBD1. The germline V gene has CDR1 SEHNR and CDR2 FQNEAQ (reference sequence). The V segment lost 4 bases and the J segment 12 bases; nucleotides outside the gene matches: 10. This CDR3 spans 14 amino acids. The CDR3 protein is CASSSSAGTGGTFF. DNA for the CDR3: TGTGCCAGCAGCTCCTCCGCCGGGACAGGGGGAACTTTCTTT.

The chain links TRBV25-1 to TRBJ1-2; possible D gene TRBD1, 5 bases. The V end lost 1 base, the J end lost 2 bases, and 8 bases lay between the germline ends. CDR1 is MGHDK and CDR2 is SYGVNS in the germline V gene. CDR3 length: 14 amino acids. The CDR3 DNA reads as TGTGCCAGCAGTGAATTAGAGGGGAACTATGGCTACACCTTC. It translates to CASSELEGNYGYTF.

J is TRBJ1-5 and V is TRBV19; 7 bases are a match to TRBD1. The V and J ends lost 3 bases and 4 bases, in that order; junction bases with no gene match: 9. The germline gives CDR1 LNHDA, CDR2 SQIVND (reference sequence). The CDR3 loop spans 16 amino acids. As DNA, the CDR3 is TGTGCCAGTAGTATCCGCCCACCAGGGGGGAATCAGCCCCAGCATTTT. This encodes CASSIRPPGGNQPQHF.

V usage is TRBV7-9 and J usage is TRBJ2-7; TRBD2 is a possible D gene (7 bases). V gave up 7 bases and J gave up 0 bases, with 16 bases separating them. This CDR3 is 15 amino acids long. The germline gives CDR1 SEHNR, CDR2 FQNEAQ (reference sequence). CDR3 bases: TGTGCCAGCACCCCCGACGCGGGGGCCTCCTACGAGCAGTACTTC. It encodes CASTPDAGASYEQYF.

This clone was detected only once. The chain employs TRBV6-5 and TRBJ1-3, with D hard to call. Trimming removed 5 bases from V and 2 bases from J, with 13 bases in between. The CDR3 totals 15 residues. Germline V gene sequence: CDR1 MNHEY, CDR2 SVGAGI. CDR3 DNA sequence: TGTGCCAGCAGTAGTAGAGCCTTGACTGGAAACACCATATATTTT. Translating gives CASSSRALTGNTIYF.

J is TRBJ1-2 and V is TRBV19, with D perhaps matching TRBD1 (6 bases). Germline V gene data show CDR1 as LNHDA and CDR2 as SQIVND (reference sequence). Trimming removed 8 bases at V and 4 bases at J, with 8 bases between. The CDR3 contains 11 residues. CDR3 bases: TGTGCCAGTGGGACAATCTATGGCTACACCTTC. Protein product: CASGTIYGYTF.

Here the CDR3 reads CASSPRDIREQYF. Here the CDR3 DNA reads TGTGCCAGCAGTCCCCGGGACATTAGAGAGCAGTACTTC. V gene TRBV6-5 combines with J gene TRBJ2-7, with D possibly being TRBD1 (6 bases). Germline-derived CDR1 and CDR2 are MNHEY and SVGAGI. The CDR3 runs 13 residues. V was clipped by 5 bases and J by 7 bases, with 15 bases between them.

The gene calls are TRBV4-2 and TRBJ2-1; 7 bases match TRBD2. CDR3 length: 15 residues. V lost 4 bases to trimming and J lost 6 bases; unmatched junction nucleotides: 9. The germline gives CDR1 LGHNA, CDR2 YNFKEQ. CDR3 nucleotide sequence: TGTGCCAGCAGCCGACTAGAGCGGGGTACCAATGAGCAGTTCTTC. Translation gives CASSRLERGTNEQFF.